Below, 19 T cell receptor beta chains from the same sample are listed, as sequenced in a study of T cell responses to AZD1222 COVID-19 vaccine. This table comes from immunoSEQ multiplex PCR, and its TCRdb copy is limited to in-frame clones, with some not included. The data contain about 98,000 clones, roughly 86% of them singletons. This specimen consisted of peripheral blood, obtained on day 0 of AZD1222 vaccination. Source of these receptors: an adult in good health.

The rearrangement joins TRBV28 to TRBJ1-2; D possibly corresponds to TRBD1 (6 bases). V lost 5 bases and J lost 4, with 17 bases in between. The length of the CDR3 is 15 residues. Germline CDR1 is MDHEN and CDR2 is SYDVKM. The CDR3 here is CASSPPGQIIYGYTF. CDR3 in DNA: TGTGCCAGCAGTCCCCCTGGACAGATTATCTATGGCTACACCTTC.

The rearrangement uses TRBV15 and TRBJ1-6; no definite D call. Germline V gene sequence: CDR1 LNHNV, CDR2 YYDKDF (reference sequence). CDR3 length: 15 amino acids. Trimming took 2 bases from V and 8 from J, leaving 13 bases between them. Here the CDR3 DNA reads TGTGCCACCAGCAGAACCATCGATCAGGATTCACCCCTCCACTTT. Translating it yields CATSRTIDQDSPLHF.

This rearrangement joins TRBV2 to TRBJ2-1, with 9 nucleotides matching TRBD1. Trimming at V came to 1 base and at J to 4 bases, leaving 5 bases not matched to a gene. This CDR3 has 16 residues. Germline V gene data show CDR1 as SNHLY and CDR2 as FYNNEI. The CDR3 protein is CASSEDRGHGYNEQFF. The CDR3 DNA is TGTGCCAGCAGTGAAGACAGGGGGCATGGTTACAATGAGCAGTTCTTC.

The gene calls are TRBV10-2 and TRBJ1-4; D might be TRBD1 (6 bases). Germline V gene data show CDR1 as WSHSY and CDR2 as SAAADI. The V gene lost 6 bases and the J gene lost 5 bases, with 19 bases spanning the gap. This CDR3 is built from 16 residues. CDR3 nucleotides: TGCGCCAGCAGAGATAGAACCGGGACAAAGAATGAAAAACTGTTTTTT. Translating it yields CASRDRTGTKNEKLFF.

The J gene is TRBJ1-5, the V gene TRBV27; TRBD1 agrees at 9 bases. The CDR3 loop spans 15 amino acids. V shed 0 bases and J 7 bases; nucleotides not matched to a gene: 4. Per germline, CDR1 MNHEY and CDR2 SMNVEV (reference sequence). The CDR3 sequence: CASSLSGTGRQPQHF. The CDR3 nucleotides read TGTGCCAGCAGTTTATCCGGGACAGGGCGACAGCCCCAGCATTTT.

This rearrangement joins TRBV28 to TRBJ1-4; D not certain. The germline V gene encodes CDR1 MDHEN and CDR2 SYDVKM. V was cut by 8 bases and J by 6 bases, with 7 bases left in between. The CDR3 covers 11 residues. The CDR3 spells CASEGYEKLFF. The CDR3, as DNA: TGTGCCAGCGAAGGGTATGAAAAACTGTTTTTT.

The gene calls are TRBV2 and TRBJ2-1, with D hard to call. Trimming stripped 4 bases from V and 5 bases from J, with 9 bases between. The CDR3 is 13 residues long. CDR1 and CDR2 (germline): SNHLY, FYNNEI. The CDR3 DNA reads TGTGCCAGCAGTGTTGGCAGTAACAATGAGCAGTTCTTC. Protein: CASSVGSNNEQFF. The whole variable domain, remainder taken from reference TRBV2 and TRBJ2-1, is EPEVTQTPSHQVTQMGQEVILRCVPISNHLYFYWYRQILGQKVEFLVSFYNNEISEKSEIFDDQFSVERPDGSNFTLKIRSTKLEDSAMYFCASSVGSNNEQFFGPGTRLTVL.

The chain uses TRBV7-8 and TRBJ2-7; 7 nucleotides align to TRBD2. In germline, CDR1 is SGHVS, CDR2 FQNEAQ. V dropped 6 bases and J dropped 0; count of bases not matched to a gene: 5. The length of the CDR3 is 14 residues. CDR3 in DNA: TGTGCCAGCAGGGGTGGGGGGGGCTCCTACGAGCAGTACTTC. This encodes CASRGGGGSYEQYF.

The chain couples TRBV2 to TRBJ2-1; perhaps TRBD2 as D (5 bases). With 7 bases removed from V and 7 bases from J, the gap between germline ends came to 20 bases. This CDR3 is built from 15 residues. Looked up from germline, CDR1 is SNHLY and CDR2 is FYNNEI. CDR3 region: CASTKEVGSRNEQFF. As DNA, the CDR3 is TGTGCCAGCACGAAGGAGGTAGGATCGAGGAATGAGCAGTTCTTC.

V and J are TRBV7-2 and TRBJ1-5; D possibly corresponds to TRBD1 (5 bases). Germline values: CDR1 SGHTA, CDR2 FQGNSA. The CDR3 has 14 amino acids. Trimming pared 1 base from V and 8 bases from J, leaving 12 bases between. The CDR3: CASSLGGTTKPQHF. The CDR3 DNA sequence: TGTGCCAGCAGCTTAGGTGGGACCACGAAGCCCCAGCATTTT. Using reference TRBV7-2 and TRBJ1-5 for the parts outside the CDR3, the full variable domain is GAGVSQSPSNKVTEKGKDVELRCDPISGHTALYWYRQSLGQGLEFLIYFQGNSAPDKSGLPSDRFSAERTGGSVSTLTIQRTQQEDSAVYLCASSLGGTTKPQHFGDGTRLSIL.

The rearrangement uses TRBV3-1 (or the pseudogene TRBV3-2) and TRBJ2-1, with 7 nucleotides matching TRBD2. CDR3 length: 14 amino acids. Per germline, CDR1 LGHDT and CDR2 YNNKEL (reference sequence). After removal of 6 bases from V and 1 base from J, the junction contained 3 bases not matched to a gene. This chain's CDR3 is CASRSAGSYNEQFF. DNA for the CDR3: TGTGCCAGCAGGTCAGCGGGGTCCTACAATGAGCAGTTCTTC.

The V call is TRBV18, the J call TRBJ1-1; unclear D gene. This CDR3 is built from 12 residues. The germline CDR1 and CDR2 sequences are KGHSH and LQKENI. Trimming took off 5 bases at V and 5 bases at J, with 9 bases between the two ends. CDR3 sequence (DNA): TGTGCCAGCTCATCGACACCGACTGAAGCTTTCTTT. It is translated as CASSSTPTEAFF.

The rearrangement uses TRBV11-3 and TRBJ2-3; TRBD2 matches at 9 bases. This CDR3 has 15 residues. Trimming removed 5 bases from V and 4 bases from J; junction bases left unmatched: 7. The germline V gene has CDR1 SGHNT and CDR2 YENEEA. The DNA for the CDR3 is TGTGCCAGCAGCAGGGCTAGCGGGGCCCCAGATACGCAGTATTTT. It specifies CASSRASGAPDTQYF.

V gene TRBV15 combines with J gene TRBJ1-4; TRBD1 matches 9 bases. Germline V gives CDR1 LNHNV, CDR2 YYDKDF (reference sequence). The CDR3 sequence is 16 residues long. Germline trimming cut 0 bases from V and 7 bases from J; bases unmatched to any gene: 6. Written as DNA, the CDR3 is TGTGCCACCAGCAGAGAGGACAGGGGTGAGCGTGAAAAACTGTTTTTT. Translating gives CATSREDRGEREKLFF.

The rearrangement uses TRBV12-5 and TRBJ1-1, with D possibly TRBD1 on 6 matching bases. The CDR3 totals 15 residues. Germline V lookup: CDR1 LGHNT, CDR2 FRNRAP. V was trimmed by 6 bases and J by 7 bases, leaving 21 bases between them. CDR3 in DNA: TGTGCTAGTGGGATACAAAGGGGGGAGGATTTTGAAGCTTTCTTT. This translates into CASGIQRGEDFEAFF.

V and J are TRBV6-5 and TRBJ1-3; D not resolved. V lost 2 bases to trimming and J lost 0 bases, with 8 bases between them. CDR3 size: 15 residues. Germline V gene lookup returns CDR1 MNHEY and CDR2 SVGAGI. The CDR3 coding sequence is TGTGCCAGCAGTTACGGGGTGCTCTCTGGAAACACCATATATTTT. Its protein is CASSYGVLSGNTIYF.

The chain has TRBV6-4 and TRBJ2-1, with 10 bases matching TRBD2. J lost 3 bases, V lost 4 bases, and 3 bases had no gene match. There are 15 residues in the CDR3. Germline V gene data show CDR1 as MRHNA and CDR2 as SNTAGT. The CDR3 here is CASSAASGSYNEQFF. DNA of the CDR3: TGTGCCAGCAGTGCGGCTAGCGGGAGCTACAATGAGCAGTTCTTC.

The chain carries TRBV28 and TRBJ2-7; D gene ambiguous. Germline V gene lookup returns CDR1 MDHEN and CDR2 SYDVKM. Trimming removed 5 bases from V and 3 bases from J, with 11 bases in between. CDR3 length: 13 amino acids. The CDR3 DNA follows: TGTGCCAGCAGTCCCCCTCCCGTCTACGAGCAGTACTTC. Protein product: CASSPPPVYEQYF.

This chain joins TRBV2 and TRBJ2-3; D remains ambiguous. CDR1 SNHLY and CDR2 FYNNEI come from the germline V gene. This CDR3 region has 16 residues. V gave up 1 base and J gave up 4 bases, with 15 bases separating them. The CDR3 here is CASSEEAGFGPDTQYF. The CDR3, as DNA: TGTGCCAGCAGTGAAGAGGCCGGCTTCGGCCCAGATACGCAGTATTTT.